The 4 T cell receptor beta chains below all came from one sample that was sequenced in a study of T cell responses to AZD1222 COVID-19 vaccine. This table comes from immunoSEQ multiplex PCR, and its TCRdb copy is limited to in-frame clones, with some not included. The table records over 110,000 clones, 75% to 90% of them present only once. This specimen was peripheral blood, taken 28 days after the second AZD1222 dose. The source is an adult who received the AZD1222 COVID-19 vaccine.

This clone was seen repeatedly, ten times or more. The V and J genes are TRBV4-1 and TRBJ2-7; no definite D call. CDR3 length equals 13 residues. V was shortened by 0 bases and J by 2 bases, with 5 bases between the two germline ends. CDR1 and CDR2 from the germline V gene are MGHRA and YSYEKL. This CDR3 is CASSQEITYEQYV. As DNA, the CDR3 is TGCGCCAGCAGCCAAGAAATAACCTACGAGCAGTACGTC.

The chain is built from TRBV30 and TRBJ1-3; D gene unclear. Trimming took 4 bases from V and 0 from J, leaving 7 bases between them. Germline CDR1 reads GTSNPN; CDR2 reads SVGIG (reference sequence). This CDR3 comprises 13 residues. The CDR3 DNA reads TGTGCCTGGAACGAAAACTCTGGAAACACCATATATTTT. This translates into CAWNENSGNTIYF.

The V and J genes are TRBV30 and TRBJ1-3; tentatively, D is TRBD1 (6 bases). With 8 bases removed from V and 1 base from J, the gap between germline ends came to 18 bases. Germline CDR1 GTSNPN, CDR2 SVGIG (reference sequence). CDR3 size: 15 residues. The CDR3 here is CAQGGQAFSGNTIYF. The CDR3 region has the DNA TGTGCCCAAGGGGGGCAGGCATTTTCTGGAAACACCATATATTTT. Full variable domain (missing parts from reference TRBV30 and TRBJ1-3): SQTIHQWPATLVQPVGSPLSLECTVEGTSNPNLYWYRQAAGRGLQLLFYSVGIGQISSEVPQNLSASRPQDRQFILSSKKLLLSDSGFYLCAQGGQAFSGNTIYFGEGSWLTVV.

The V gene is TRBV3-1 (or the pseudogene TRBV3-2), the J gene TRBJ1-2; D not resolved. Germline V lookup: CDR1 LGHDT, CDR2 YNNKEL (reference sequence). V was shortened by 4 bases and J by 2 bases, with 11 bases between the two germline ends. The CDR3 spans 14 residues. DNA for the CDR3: TGTGCCAGCAGCCCGAGCGGCAGGAACTATGGCTACACCTTC. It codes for CASSPSGRNYGYTF.